The clone carrying this T cell receptor beta chain was counted between two and nine times. Antigen specificity is unknown. A single record per CDR3 protein comes from TCRdb applying MiXCR to the 5' RACE reads. The data show 350,000 to 500,000 distinct CDR3 sequences, around 20% seen once. The entry originates in a study of T-cell memory formation after mild COVID-19. Notes on the study in general: Clones which contracted sat mainly in CM and EM if CD4+, and in EMRA if CD8+. The finding that pre-infection memory included some responding clones suggested that cross-reactive memory joined.

The TCR sequence derives from an adult woman who had mild COVID-19 (a few samples of this study predate the infection). Cell type and time point are not known. The sequenced sample was PBMCs or a T cell subset sorted from them (not recorded which).

CDR3 in amino acids: CASSYPDRVNQPQHF. The CDR3 bases are TGTGCCAGCAGTTACCCCGACAGGGTAAATCAGCCCCAGCATTTT. This rearrangement joins TRBV6-5 to TRBJ1-5; TRBD1 matches 7 bases. The CDR3 has 15 residues. After removal of 2 bases from V and 4 bases from J, the junction contained 5 bases not matched to a gene. Germline lookup yields CDR1 MNHEY and CDR2 SVGAGI.